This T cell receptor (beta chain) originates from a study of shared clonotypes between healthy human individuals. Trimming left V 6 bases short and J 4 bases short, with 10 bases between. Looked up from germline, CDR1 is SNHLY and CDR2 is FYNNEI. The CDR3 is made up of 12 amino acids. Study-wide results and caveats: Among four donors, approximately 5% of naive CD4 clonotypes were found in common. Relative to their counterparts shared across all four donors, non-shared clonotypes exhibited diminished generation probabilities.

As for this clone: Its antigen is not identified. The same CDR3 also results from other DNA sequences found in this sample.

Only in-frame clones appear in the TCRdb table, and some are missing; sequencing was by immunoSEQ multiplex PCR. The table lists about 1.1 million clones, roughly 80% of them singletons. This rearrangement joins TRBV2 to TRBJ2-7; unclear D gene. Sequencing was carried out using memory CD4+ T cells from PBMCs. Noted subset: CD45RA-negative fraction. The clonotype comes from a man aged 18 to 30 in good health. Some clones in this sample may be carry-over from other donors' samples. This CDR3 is CASRGDGYEQYF. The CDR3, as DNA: TGTGCCAGCAGGGGCGACGGTTACGAGCAGTACTTC.